This T cell receptor (beta chain) emerged from a study of human T cells and chemical hapten exposure. Study background: Patients additionally received therapeutic doses of diphenylcyclopropenone on the scalp once a week, and this continued throughout the approximately 25-week study.

TCRdb analysed the RACE reads with MiXCR anew, one entry per CDR3 protein. The sample holds approximately 84,000 distinct CDR3 sequences, 9.5% to 13% seen once. Deletions cut 0 bases from V and 2 bases from J, with 7 bases between. The CDR3 extends over 14 amino acids. Germline CDR1 is SGHAT and CDR2 is FQNNGV. Regarding time point: patch test 2, 6 weeks after DPC sensitization. Treatment denoted: therapeutic diphenylcyclopropenone sensitization with weekly scalp DPC. This clonotype has at least ten counts. The source was whole blood, collected in connection with sensitization to the hapten diphenylcyclopropenone (DPC). V and J are TRBV11-2 and TRBJ2-5; D unresolved. This TCR was sampled from a man aged 18 to 30 with alopecia areata. Some clones in this sample may be carry-over from other donors' samples. CDR3 sequence reads: CASSLDPGQETQYF. CDR3 bases: TGTGCCAGCAGCTTAGATCCAGGACAAGAGACCCAGTACTTC.